This T cell receptor beta chain is from a study of blood T cells in healthy people across ages. Study findings and constraints: Relative to aged donors, long-lived donors carried more naive CD4+ cells and displayed higher diversity.

It was with a sample-barcoded 5' primer and a J-beta primer mix that a second PCR of roughly 7 to 12 cycles was run. Each CDR3 protein is one row after TCRdb ran MiXCR on the 5' RACE reads. The top ten hold about 2.1% of the sample, which has 1.5 million to 2 million distinct CDR3 sequences, 49% seen once. V lost 4 bases and J lost 3, with 11 bases in between. CDR1 and CDR2 (germline): SGHRS, YFSETQ. The CDR3 is made up of 13 amino acids. This clonotype was counted between two and nine times. Its antigen is unknown. Source material: blood. The clonotype comes from a woman in her forties in good health. The chain employs TRBV5-1 and TRBJ2-7; no clear D gene. CDR3: CASSPEGFYEQYF. In nucleotides, the CDR3 is TGCGCCAGCAGCCCAGAAGGGTTCTACGAGCAGTACTTC.